This T cell receptor (beta chain) was identified in a study of Graves' ophthalmopathy and Graves' hyperthyroidism. The CDR3 contains 17 residues. Per germline, CDR1 MNHNY and CDR2 SVGAGI (reference sequence). Trimming at V came to 8 bases and at J to 4 bases, leaving 17 bases not matched to a gene. General study points: Researchers report that a 13-signature model separated ophthalmopathy from stable hyperthyroidism, posting less than 90% sensitivity and more than 70% specificity.

Excluded: other autoimmune disease, uncontrolled infection, pregnancy or lactation. Diagnosis relied on clinical symptoms, serum thyroxine, TRAb, thyroid ultrasound and orbital computed tomography. The authors used Ficoll-Paque density gradient centrifugation to separate PBMCs. The input was roughly 9.3 ml of fresh peripheral blood. With regard to this clonotype: The antigen remains unidentified.

Amplified TCR beta CDR3 regions were obtained using RNA transcripts as template. Second-round multiplex PCR came after first-round RT-PCR with HTBI primers. TCRdb independently ran MiXCR on the multiplex PCR reads; one entry per CDR3 protein. The sample contains more than 550,000 distinct CDR3 sequences, about 41% of which appear only once. The genes are TRBV6-6 and TRBJ1-1, with 9 bases aligning to TRBD1. The receptor was isolated from an adult man with Graves' ophthalmopathy. The sample consisted of peripheral blood. CDR3 bases: TGTGCCAGCCCACCGGGACAGGGCGCTTTACTGGGCACTGAAGCTTTCTTT. Its translation is CASPPGQGALLGTEAFF.